The rows below give T cell receptor beta chains drawn from one sample of a study of PD-L1 blockade in urothelial cancer. The method was immunoSEQ multiplex PCR; TCRdb's version includes in-frame clones alone and lacks a portion of them. The repertoire holds tens of thousands of clones, almost 90% seen once, with under 2% in the top ten. This sample comprised PBMCs, obtained around atezolizumab (anti-PD-L1) treatment. All receptors come from a man aged 55-75 years with urothelial cancer. The CDR3 runs from the conserved cysteine through the conserved F or W. A D gene is named only where the DNA matches it firmly. Expanded clones are given a class, and other clones once, few, many or no size at all.

TRBV6-6	NA	NA	TRBJ1-1	TGTGCCAGCAGTTACTCGGGGGGAAACACTGAAGCTTTCTTT	CASSYSGGNTEAFF
TRBV5-4	NA	NA	TRBJ2-5	TGTGCCAGCGGACTGGAGGGCGTGGAGACCCAGTACTTC	CASGLEGVETQYF
TRBV2	NA	TRBD1	TRBJ1-1	TGTGCCAGCAGTATCGGACAGGGGGCCTCTGAAGCTTTCTTT	CASSIGQGASEAFF
TRBV6-5	NA	NA	TRBJ1-1	TGTGCCAGCAGTTACGGTACAGGGTCGAGGACTGAAGCTTTCTTT	CASSYGTGSRTEAFF
TRBV9	NA	TRBD2	TRBJ2-5	TGTGCCAGCAGCGTAGCGGCGGGAGAGGAGGTGACCCAGTACTTC	CASSVAAGEEVTQYF
TRBV7-2	NA	NA	TRBJ2-5	TGTGCCAGCAGCTTTAACCAGGGAGGGGGCCAAGAGACCCAGTACTTC	CASSFNQGGGQETQYF
TRBV30	NA	TRBD1	TRBJ2-3	TGTGCCTGGAGTGTAGGGACAGGGTTCTCAGATACGCAGTATTTT	CAWSVGTGFSDTQYF
TRBV11-2	NA	TRBD1	TRBJ1-2	TGTGCCAGCAGCTTAGGATCGGCAGGGGGGACGGAGGGCTACACCTTC	CASSLGSAGGTEGYTF
TRBV9	NA	TRBD1	TRBJ1-4	TGTGCCAGCAGCGGCATTGGACAGGGAAGTGAAAAACTGTTTTTT	CASSGIGQGSEKLFF
TRBV9	once	TRBD1	TRBJ2-3	TGTGCCAGCAGCGGGGGGGTTACAGGGGGGACAGATACGCAGTATTTT	CASSGGVTGGTDTQYF
TRBV19	NA	NA	TRBJ2-3	TGTGCCAGTAGTAAATTGGCGAGGCTTAGCACAGATACGCAGTATTTT	CASSKLARLSTDTQYF
TRBV19	NA	TRBD1	TRBJ1-5	TGTGCCAGTAAGGACAGGCGCAATCAGCCCCAGCATTTT	CASKDRRNQPQHF
TRBV4-2	NA	NA	TRBJ1-3	TGTGCCAGCAGCCAAGACCTATCCGACAGGTTTGGGGACACCATATATTTT	CASSQDLSDRFGDTIYF
TRBV9	NA	NA	TRBJ1-1	TGTGCCAGCAGCGGTACAACCATTGAAGCTTTCTTT	CASSGTTIEAFF
TRBV18	NA	NA	TRBJ2-5	TGTGCCAGCTCACCCACCCGACAGAAACAAGAGACCCAGTACTTC	CASSPTRQKQETQYF
TRBV4-3	NA	TRBD2	TRBJ2-7	TGCGCCAGCAGCGAATACAGCGGGGTATACGAGCAGTACTTC	CASSEYSGVYEQYF
TRBV6-4	NA	NA	TRBJ2-2	TGTGCCAGCAGTGCCCGGACAGGGACTAATCCCGGGGAGCTGTTTTTT	CASSARTGTNPGELFF
TRBV9	few	TRBD2	TRBJ2-7	TGTGCCAGCAGCGTAGCTATGGGGACTACCTACGAGCAGTACTTC	CASSVAMGTTYEQYF
TRBV9	NA	NA	TRBJ2-3	TGTGCCAGCAGCGTAGCTAGTAGCACAGATACGCAGTATTTT	CASSVASSTDTQYF
TRBV4-3	NA	TRBD1	TRBJ1-3	TGCGCCAGCAGCCCATCCGGGACAGGGGGAGGAAACACCATATATTTT	CASSPSGTGGGNTIYF
TRBV10-1	NA	NA	TRBJ1-4	TGCGCCAGCAGTGAGTCAGGCCCCGGAATACTCGGGGAAAAACTGTTTTTT	CASSESGPGILGEKLFF
TRBV7-2	NA	TRBD1	TRBJ1-4	TGTGCCAGCAGCGAAGACAGGGGGGCTAGGTCTAATGAAAAACTGTTTTTT	CASSEDRGARSNEKLFF
TRBV7-2	NA	NA	TRBJ2-5	TGTGCCAGCAGACAGGGGGGGGGATCCTCCCAGACCCAGTACTTC	CASRQGGGSSQTQYF
TRBV4-1	NA	TRBD2	TRBJ2-7	TGCGCCAGCAGCCAACTGACTAGCGGGAGGGCCCGGACCTACGAGCAGTACTTC	CASSQLTSGRARTYEQYF
TRBV5-4	NA	NA	TRBJ2-5	TGTGCCAGCAGCTTGAGGGGCGTAAGTCTGGGAGAGACCCAGTACTTC	CASSLRGVSLGETQYF
TRBV14	NA	NA	TRBJ2-5	TGTGCCAGCAGCCAAGGGATACAGGGTTTCGGGGAGACCCAGTACTTC	CASSQGIQGFGETQYF
TRBV2	few	NA	TRBJ1-3	TGTGCCAGCAGTGAAACGGTAGACACCATATATTTT	CASSETVDTIYF
TRBV7-2	NA	NA	TRBJ1-5	TGTGCCAGCAGCTTACAGGGTAATCAGCCCCAGCATTTT	CASSLQGNQPQHF
TRBV6-5	NA	TRBD2	TRBJ2-5	TGTGCCAGTACAGCGGGGGGGCTTGGGGAGACCCAGTACTTC	CASTAGGLGETQYF
TRBV7-9	NA	TRBD1	TRBJ1-2	TGTGCCAGCAGCTTAGCCGGGACAGGGGGCTATGGCTACACCTTC	CASSLAGTGGYGYTF
TRBV9	NA	NA	TRBJ2-5	TGTGCCAGCAGCGTAGCTGGAGTGGGCGGGACGGAGACCCAGTACTTC	CASSVAGVGGTETQYF
TRBV9	once	TRBD2	TRBJ2-5	TGTGCCAGCAGCGTAGATAGCGGGGAGGAGACCCAGTACTTC	CASSVDSGEETQYF